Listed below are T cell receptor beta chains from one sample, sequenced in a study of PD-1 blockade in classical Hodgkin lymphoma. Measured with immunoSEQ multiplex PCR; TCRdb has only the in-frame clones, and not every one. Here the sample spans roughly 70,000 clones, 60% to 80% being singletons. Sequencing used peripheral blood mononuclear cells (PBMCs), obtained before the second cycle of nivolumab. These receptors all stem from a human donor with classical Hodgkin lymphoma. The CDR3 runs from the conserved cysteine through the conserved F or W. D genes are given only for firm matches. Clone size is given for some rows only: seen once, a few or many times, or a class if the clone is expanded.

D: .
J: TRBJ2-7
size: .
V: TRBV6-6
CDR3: CASSYSRDPSYEQYF
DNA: TGTGCCAGCAGTTACTCTCGGGACCCATCCTACGAGCAGTACTTC

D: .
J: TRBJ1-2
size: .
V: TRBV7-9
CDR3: CASSLVSWGNYGYTF
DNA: TGTGCCAGCAGCTTAGTATCTTGGGGGAACTATGGCTACACCTTC

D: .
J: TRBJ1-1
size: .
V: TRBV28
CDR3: CASSTHYSQVNTEAFF
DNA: TGTGCCAGCAGTACCCACTATAGCCAAGTTAACACTGAAGCTTTCTTT

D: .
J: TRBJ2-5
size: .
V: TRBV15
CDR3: CATSSRKAPEETQYF
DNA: TGTGCCACCAGCTCTCGGAAGGCCCCGGAGGAGACCCAGTACTTC

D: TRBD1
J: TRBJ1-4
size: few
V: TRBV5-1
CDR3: CASSPGDSSNEKLFF
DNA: TGCGCCAGCAGCCCGGGGGACAGTTCCAATGAAAAACTGTTTTTT

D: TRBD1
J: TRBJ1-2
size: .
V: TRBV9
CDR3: CASSDVGQGEIDYGYTF
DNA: TGTGCCAGCAGCGACGTGGGACAGGGGGAAATCGACTATGGCTACACCTTC

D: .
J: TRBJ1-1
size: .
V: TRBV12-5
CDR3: CASGSLLPTENTEAFF
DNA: TGTGCTAGTGGTTCACTCTTACCTACAGAGAACACTGAAGCTTTCTTT

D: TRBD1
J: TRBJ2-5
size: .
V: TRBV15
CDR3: CATSRVRTGETQYF
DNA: TGTGCCACCAGCAGAGTTAGGACAGGGGAGACCCAGTACTTC

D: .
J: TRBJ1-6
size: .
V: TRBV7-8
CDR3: CASSRWAPMGAGRDSPLHF
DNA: TGTGCCAGCAGCAGATGGGCCCCGATGGGCGCGGGGAGGGATTCACCCCTCCACTTT

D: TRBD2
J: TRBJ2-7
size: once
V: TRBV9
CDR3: CASSVASGGGYEQYF
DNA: TGTGCCAGCAGCGTCGCTAGCGGGGGGGGCTACGAGCAGTACTTC

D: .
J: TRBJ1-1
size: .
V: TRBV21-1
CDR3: CASSSQGRGTEAFF
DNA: TGTGCCAGCAGCTCCCAGGGACGGGGCACTGAAGCTTTCTTT

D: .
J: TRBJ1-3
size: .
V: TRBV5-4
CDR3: CASSLDRLGTIYF
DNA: TGTGCCAGCAGCTTGGACAGGTTGGGCACCATATATTTT

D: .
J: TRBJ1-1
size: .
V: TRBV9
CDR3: CASSISAGSPEAFF
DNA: TGTGCCAGCAGCATCTCGGCTGGGAGCCCTGAAGCTTTCTTT

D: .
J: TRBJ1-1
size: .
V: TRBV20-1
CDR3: CSAPVGTEAFF
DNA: TGCAGTGCGCCCGTTGGGACTGAAGCTTTCTTT

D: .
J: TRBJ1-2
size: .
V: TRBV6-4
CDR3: CASSEDPEGYGYTF
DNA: TGTGCCAGCAGTGAGGACCCAGAAGGCTATGGCTACACCTTC

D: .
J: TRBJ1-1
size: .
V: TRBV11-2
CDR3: CASSTQGRTEAFF
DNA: TGTGCCAGCAGCACCCAGGGGAGGACTGAAGCTTTCTTT

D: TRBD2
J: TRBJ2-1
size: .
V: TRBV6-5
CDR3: CASTLTPGGTQFF
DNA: TGTGCCAGCACCCTTACCCCGGGAGGGACCCAGTTCTTC

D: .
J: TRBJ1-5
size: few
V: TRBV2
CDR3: CASSESGYQPQHF
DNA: TGTGCCAGCAGTGAATCCGGGTATCAGCCCCAGCATTTT

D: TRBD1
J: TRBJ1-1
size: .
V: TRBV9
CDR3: CASSPWTGKNTEAFF
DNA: TGTGCCAGCAGCCCGTGGACAGGGAAGAACACTGAAGCTTTCTTT

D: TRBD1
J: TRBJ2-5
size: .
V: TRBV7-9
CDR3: CASSLANRGQETQYF
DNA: TGTGCCAGCAGCTTAGCGAACAGGGGACAAGAGACCCAGTACTTC

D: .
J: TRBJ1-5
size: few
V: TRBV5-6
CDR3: CASSLGGYSNQPQHF
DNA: TGTGCCAGCAGTTTGGGAGGGTATAGCAATCAGCCCCAGCATTTT

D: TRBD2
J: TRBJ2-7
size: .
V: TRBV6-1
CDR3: CASSDGGGQTYEQYF
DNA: TGTGCCAGCAGCGACGGCGGGGGGCAGACCTACGAGCAGTACTTC

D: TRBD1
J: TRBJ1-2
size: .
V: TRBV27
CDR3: CASSFQAGGYGYTF
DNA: TGTGCCAGCAGTTTCCAGGCAGGGGGCTATGGCTACACCTTC

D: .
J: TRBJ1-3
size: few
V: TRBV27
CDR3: CASSPHPGAPGNTIYF
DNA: TGTGCCAGCAGTCCCCATCCGGGGGCGCCGGGAAACACCATATATTTT

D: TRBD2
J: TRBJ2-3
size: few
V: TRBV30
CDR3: CAWSGLAGGRDTQYF
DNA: TGTGCCTGGAGTGGACTAGCGGGGGGGCGGGATACGCAGTATTTT

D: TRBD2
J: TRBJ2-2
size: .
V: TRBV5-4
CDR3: CASSLAGNTGELFF
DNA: TGTGCCAGCAGCCTAGCGGGAAACACCGGGGAGCTGTTTTTT

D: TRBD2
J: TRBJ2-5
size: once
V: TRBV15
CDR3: CATSGGTSGETQYF
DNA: TGTGCCACCAGCGGCGGGACTAGTGGAGAGACCCAGTACTTC

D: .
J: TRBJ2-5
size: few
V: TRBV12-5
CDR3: CASGLPWTYF
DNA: TGTGCTAGTGGTTTGCCATGGACGTACTTC

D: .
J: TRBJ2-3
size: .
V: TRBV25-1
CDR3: CASSEFVTGSGTDTQYF
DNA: TGTGCCAGCAGTGAATTCGTAACTGGGTCGGGCACAGATACGCAGTATTTT

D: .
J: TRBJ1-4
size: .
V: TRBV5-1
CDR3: CASSLDRATNEKLFF
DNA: TGCGCCAGCAGCTTGGACAGGGCAACTAATGAAAAACTGTTTTTT

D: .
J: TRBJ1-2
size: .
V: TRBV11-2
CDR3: CASSASGSLRYGYTF
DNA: TGTGCCAGCAGCGCGTCAGGCTCTCTACGCTATGGCTACACCTTC